This TCR beta chain was obtained from a study of blood T cell repertoires in COVID-19 (TCRdb year 2020). Some background on the complete study: The collaborator samples originated in the United States, Italy and Spain and spanned the acute and convalescent phases of COVID-19. The prospective study material was composed of cDNA or gDNA derived from T cells, B-cell-depleted T cells, or PBMCs. Deeply sampled blood TCRbeta repertoires from subjects exposed to, actively infected with, or recovered from COVID-19 were included in the dataset. The repertoires were released in a freely available public database meant as a resource for research on the immune response to SARS-CoV-2. Samples came from the ongoing ImmuneRACE study (first 160 participants) plus 1,254 subjects from 6 global collaborators. A de-identified subject ID, COVID-19 status, age in years and sex were almost always included in the sample metadata. HLA class I and class II types, where available, came from metadata supplied by the sample provider rather than from assay-based typing.

TCRbeta CDR3 regions were amplified from genomic DNA by means of the immunoSEQ Assay, a bias-controlled multiplex PCR. In the original analysis: The number of nucleated cells in each sample was estimated by amplification of reference gene primers within the assay. To quantify the absolute abundance of each unique TCRbeta CDR3 rearrangement, sequence reads were collapsed and filtered. For each sample, productive Simpson clonality was calculated as the square root of Simpson's diversity index over productive rearrangements. TCRdb retrieved this table from immuneACCESS and kept in-frame rearrangements only. Not all clones are present; in checked studies, unresolved V genes account for under half, and no reason is known for the remainder. The V and J calls and clone size come from that table; D and trimming were worked out from the DNA. The sample table lists 150,000 to 200,000 clones, 89% of them with a count of one. 2% to 2.5% of the sample comes from the top ten.

Participants in the prospective study were enrolled through a virtual design, were aged about 18 to 100 years, and lived in roughly 24 United States geographic areas. Cohort assignment in the prospective study relied on participant-reported clinical history from a screening survey and a study questionnaire. Each participant in the prospective study had whole blood, serum and a nasopharyngeal or oropharyngeal swab collected by mobile phlebotomists. Over an approximately two-month period, participants in the prospective study had the option of providing additional blood draws and questionnaires. Before DNA extraction, prospective study blood samples were shipped either frozen or at room temperature. As for this clone: Its antigen is still unknown. No base quality values were provided; no much bigger clone lies one nucleotide off.

Beyond this particular receptor, the publication reports: How much clinical and demographic metadata was included differed by source and by participant, and the metadata was provided uncurated.

For CDR1 and CDR2, the germline V gene (reference sequence) lists PRHDT and FYEKMQ. The junction shows trimming of 1 base on V and 4 bases on J, and the gene matches do not reach 10 bases of it. The CDR3 spans 17 residues, from the cysteine through the phenylalanine. Just the 51-base CDR3 DNA is kept, in frame starting at base 1. The sequencing sample was made of PBMCs or T cells enriched from blood (not recorded which). The sequence joins TRBV13 to TRBJ2-1; 7 central bases correspond to TRBD1. The receptor comes from a woman between 40 and 55 years old with acute COVID-19. The nucleotide sequence is given as TGTGCCAGCAGCTTAGAGGGGCCAGGGGGTTTATACAATGAGCAGTTCTTC. This yields the protein CASSLEGPGGLYNEQFF.